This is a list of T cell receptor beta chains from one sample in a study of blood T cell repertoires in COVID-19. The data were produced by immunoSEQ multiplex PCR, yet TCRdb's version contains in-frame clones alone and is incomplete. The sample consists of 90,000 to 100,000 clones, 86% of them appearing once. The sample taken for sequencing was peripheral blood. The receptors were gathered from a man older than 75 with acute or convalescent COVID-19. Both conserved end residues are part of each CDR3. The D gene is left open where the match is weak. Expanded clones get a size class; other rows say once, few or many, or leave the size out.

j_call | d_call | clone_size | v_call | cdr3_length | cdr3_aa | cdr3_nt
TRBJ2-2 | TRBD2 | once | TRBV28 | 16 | CASSLGGLAGDGELFF | TGTGCCAGCAGTTTAGGGGGACTAGCGGGTGACGGGGAGCTGTTTTTT
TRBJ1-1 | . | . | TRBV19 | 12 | CASTGPGTEAFF | TGTGCCAGTACAGGTCCGGGGACTGAAGCTTTCTTT
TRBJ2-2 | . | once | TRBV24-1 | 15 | CATSDPSLASGELFF | TGTGCCACCAGTGATCCCTCTTTAGCATCCGGGGAGCTGTTTTTT
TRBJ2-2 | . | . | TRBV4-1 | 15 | CASSQVASRGGELFF | TGCGCCAGCAGCCAAGTCGCCTCCCGGGGCGGGGAGCTGTTTTTT
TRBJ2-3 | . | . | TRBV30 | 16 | CAWSVRGSLGTDTQYF | TGTGCCTGGAGTGTACGGGGTAGCCTCGGCACAGATACGCAGTATTTT
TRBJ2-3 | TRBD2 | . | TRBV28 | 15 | CASRGTSGRTDTQYF | TGTGCCAGCAGGGGGACTAGCGGGAGGACAGATACGCAGTATTTT
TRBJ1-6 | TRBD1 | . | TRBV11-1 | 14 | CASSRTGNNSPLHF | TGTGCCAGCAGCCGGACAGGGAATAATTCACCCCTCCACTTT
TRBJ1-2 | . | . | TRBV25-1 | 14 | CASSGVGGSYGYTF | TGTGCCAGCAGTGGGGTAGGGGGTAGCTATGGCTACACCTTC
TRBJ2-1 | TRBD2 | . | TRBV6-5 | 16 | CASSYLTSVGGNEQFF | TGTGCCAGCAGTTACCTAACTAGCGTTGGTGGTAATGAGCAGTTCTTC
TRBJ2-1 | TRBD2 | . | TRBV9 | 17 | CASSVATGGEWGNEQFF | TGTGCCAGCAGCGTAGCTACTGGGGGGGAATGGGGCAATGAGCAGTTCTTC
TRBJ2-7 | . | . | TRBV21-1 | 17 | CASSNGTSGRAGYEQYF | TGTGCCAGCAGCAACGGGACTAGCGGGAGGGCCGGGTACGAGCAGTACTTC
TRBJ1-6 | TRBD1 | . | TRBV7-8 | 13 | CASGDRPFSPLHF | TGTGCCAGTGGGGACAGGCCATTTTCACCCCTCCACTTT
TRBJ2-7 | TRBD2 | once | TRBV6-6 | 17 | CASSRGGAGGSSYEQYF | TGTGCCAGCAGTCGAGGGGGGGCGGGAGGCTCTTCCTACGAGCAGTACTTC
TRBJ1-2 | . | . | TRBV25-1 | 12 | CASSGGVHGYTF | TGTGCCAGCAGTGGCGGAGTCCATGGCTACACCTTC
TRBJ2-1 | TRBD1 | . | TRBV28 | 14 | CASTKQGGYNEQFF | TGTGCCAGCACAAAACAGGGGGGATACAATGAGCAGTTCTTC
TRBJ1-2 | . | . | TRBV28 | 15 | CASSPTSGFRYGYTF | TGTGCCAGCAGTCCCACCTCAGGGTTTCGGTATGGCTACACCTTC
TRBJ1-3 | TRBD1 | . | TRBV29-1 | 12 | CSARQGENTIYF | TGCAGCGCCCGACAGGGCGAAAACACCATATATTTT
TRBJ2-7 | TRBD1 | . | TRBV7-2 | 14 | CASSLQGASYEQYF | TGTGCCAGCAGCTTACAGGGGGCGTCGTACGAGCAGTACTTC
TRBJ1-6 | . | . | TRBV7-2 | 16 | CASSSRGGAGNSPLHF | TGTGCCAGCAGCTCCCGCGGGGGGGCAGGGAATTCACCCCTCCACTTT
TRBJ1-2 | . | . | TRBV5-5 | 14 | CASSTTQAGYGYTF | TGTGCCAGCAGCACCACTCAGGCTGGCTATGGCTACACCTTC
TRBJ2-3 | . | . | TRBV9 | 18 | CASSVPDGGRDGADTQYF | TGTGCCAGCAGCGTTCCCGATGGCGGGCGGGACGGGGCGGATACGCAGTATTTT
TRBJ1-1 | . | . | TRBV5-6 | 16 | CASSLLGREEDTEAFF | TGTGCCAGCAGCTTGCTCGGACGGGAAGAGGACACTGAAGCTTTCTTT
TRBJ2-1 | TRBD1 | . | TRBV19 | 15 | CASRRPGQRYNEQFF | TGTGCCAGTAGGAGGCCGGGACAGCGCTACAATGAGCAGTTCTTC
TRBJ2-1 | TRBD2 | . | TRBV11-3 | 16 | CASSSTSGDPGNEQFF | TGTGCCAGCAGCTCGACTAGCGGGGACCCTGGGAATGAGCAGTTCTTC
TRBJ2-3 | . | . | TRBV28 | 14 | CASKKLLVTDTQYF | TGTGCCAGCAAAAAGTTATTAGTCACAGATACGCAGTATTTT
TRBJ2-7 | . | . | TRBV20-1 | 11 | CSAADKYEQYF | TGCAGTGCCGCAGATAAGTACGAGCAGTACTTC
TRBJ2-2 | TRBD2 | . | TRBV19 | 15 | CASRSTSGSTGELFF | TGTGCCAGTAGATCGACTAGCGGGAGCACCGGGGAGCTGTTTTTT
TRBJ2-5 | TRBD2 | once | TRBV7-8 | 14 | CASSPQGGVETQYF | TGTGCCAGCAGCCCGCAGGGAGGGGTGGAGACCCAGTACTTC
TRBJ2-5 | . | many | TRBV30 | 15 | CAWSSSQGLSETQYF | TGTGCCTGGAGTTCTTCCCAGGGGCTGTCGGAGACCCAGTACTTC
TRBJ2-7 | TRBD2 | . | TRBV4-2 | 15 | CASSQELAESYEQYF | TGTGCCAGCAGCCAAGAGCTAGCGGAGTCCTACGAGCAGTACTTC
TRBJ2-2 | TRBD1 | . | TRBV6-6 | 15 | CASSYTGAGTGELFF | TGTGCCAGCAGTTACACAGGGGCAGGGACCGGGGAGCTGTTTTTT
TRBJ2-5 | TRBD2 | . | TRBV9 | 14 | CASSPRTSGETQYF | TGTGCCAGCAGCCCCCGGACTAGCGGAGAGACCCAGTACTTC
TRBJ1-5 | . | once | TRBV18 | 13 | CASSPDRDQPQHF | TGTGCCAGCTCACCCGACAGAGATCAGCCCCAGCATTTT
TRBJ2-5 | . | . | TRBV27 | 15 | CASSPYGGARETQYF | TGTGCCAGCAGTCCATATGGGGGGGCTAGAGAGACCCAGTACTTC
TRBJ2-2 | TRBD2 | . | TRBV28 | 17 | CASSLTVQAGWTGELFF | TGTGCCAGCAGTTTAACGGTTCAAGCGGGATGGACCGGGGAGCTGTTTTTT
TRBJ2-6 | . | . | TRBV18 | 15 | CASSPTGVGANVLTF | TGTGCCAGCTCACCGACGGGGGTTGGGGCCAACGTCCTGACTTTC
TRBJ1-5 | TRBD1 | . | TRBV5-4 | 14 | CASSLQGAEQPQHF | TGTGCCAGCAGCTTACAGGGGGCTGAGCAGCCCCAGCATTTT
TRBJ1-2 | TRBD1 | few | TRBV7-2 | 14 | CASSLPGQNMANTF | TGTGCCAGCAGCTTACCGGGACAGAATATGGCAAACACCTTC
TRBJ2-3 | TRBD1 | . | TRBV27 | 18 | CASSYSRDRGPRADTQYF | TGTGCCAGCAGCTACAGCCGGGACAGGGGGCCCCGGGCGGATACGCAGTATTTT
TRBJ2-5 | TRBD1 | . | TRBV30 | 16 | CAWRESTGGVQETQYF | TGTGCCTGGAGAGAATCGACAGGGGGAGTCCAAGAGACCCAGTACTTC
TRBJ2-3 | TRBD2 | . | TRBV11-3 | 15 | CASSPGTSFTDTQYF | TGTGCCAGCAGCCCCGGGACTAGCTTCACAGATACGCAGTATTTT
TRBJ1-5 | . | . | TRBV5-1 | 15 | CASSLEGDSNQPQHF | TGCGCCAGCAGCTTGGAAGGGGATAGCAATCAGCCCCAGCATTTT
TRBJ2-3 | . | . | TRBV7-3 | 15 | CASSFGAAHTDTQYF | TGTGCCAGCAGCTTTGGGGCGGCACACACAGATACGCAGTATTTT
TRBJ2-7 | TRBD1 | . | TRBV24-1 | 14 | CATSEGDRGNEQYF | TGTGCCACCAGTGAGGGGGACAGGGGGAACGAGCAGTACTTC
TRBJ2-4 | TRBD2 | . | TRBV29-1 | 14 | CSVREALAKNIQYF | TGCAGCGTGCGGGAGGCCCTAGCCAAAAACATTCAGTACTTC
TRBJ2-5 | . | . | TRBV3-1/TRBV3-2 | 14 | CASSQDPARKTQYF | TGTGCCAGCAGCCAAGATCCGGCTAGGAAGACCCAGTACTTC
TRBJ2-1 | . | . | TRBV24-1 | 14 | CATSDSGLLNEQFF | TGTGCCACCAGTGATTCGGGTCTACTCAATGAGCAGTTCTTC
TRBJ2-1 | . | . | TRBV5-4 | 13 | CASSPGQHNEQFF | TGTGCCAGCAGCCCCGGACAGCACAATGAGCAGTTCTTC
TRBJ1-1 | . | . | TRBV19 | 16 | CASSIFEGLGNTEAFF | TGTGCCAGTAGTATTTTTGAGGGATTAGGGAACACTGAAGCTTTCTTT
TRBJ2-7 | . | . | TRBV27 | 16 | CASSLTAGLDSYEQYF | TGTGCCAGCAGTTTGACGGCGGGGCTAGATAGCTACGAGCAGTACTTC
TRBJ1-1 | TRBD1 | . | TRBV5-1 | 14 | CASSLGTGYTEAFF | TGCGCCAGCAGCTTAGGGACAGGGTACACTGAAGCTTTCTTT
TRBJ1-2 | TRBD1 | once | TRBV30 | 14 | CAWSSDRGGYGYTF | TGTGCCTGGAGTAGTGACAGGGGCGGGTATGGCTACACCTTC
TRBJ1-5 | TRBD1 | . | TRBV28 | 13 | CASSTQGGQPQHF | TGTGCCAGCAGCACACAGGGGGGCCAGCCCCAGCATTTT
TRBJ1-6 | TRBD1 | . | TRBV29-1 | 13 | CSFRDRDNSPLHF | TGCAGCTTCCGGGACAGGGATAATTCACCCCTCCACTTT
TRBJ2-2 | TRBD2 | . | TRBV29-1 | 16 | CSVEGLAGENTGELFF | TGCAGCGTTGAAGGGCTAGCGGGAGAAAACACCGGGGAGCTGTTTTTT
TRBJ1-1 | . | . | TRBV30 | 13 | CAWSVKGITEAFF | TGTGCCTGGAGTGTAAAGGGGATCACTGAAGCTTTCTTT
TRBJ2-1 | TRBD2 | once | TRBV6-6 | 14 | CASKGTRRDNEQFF | TGTGCCAGCAAAGGGACTAGGAGGGACAATGAGCAGTTCTTC